The 20 T cell receptor beta chains reported below all come from one sample, sequenced in a study of shared clonotypes between healthy human individuals. The data were produced by immunoSEQ multiplex PCR, yet TCRdb's version contains in-frame clones alone and is incomplete. The sample shows approximately 2,000,000 clones, roughly 92% of them seen only once. Source material: naive CD4+ T cells from PBMCs. Indicated subset: CD45RA+ positively selected. These receptors were obtained from a man aged 18 to 30 in good health. Some clones in this sample may be carry-over from other donors' samples.

This clone was detected only a few times. The sample carries other DNA sequences with the same CDR3. V gene TRBV6-5 combines with J gene TRBJ1-2; 10 bases are shared with TRBD1. The CDR3 runs 14 residues. Germline assignment: CDR1 MNHEY and CDR2 SVGAGI. V shed 6 bases, J shed 4 bases, and the junction held 5 bases outside the gene matches. CDR3 in amino acids: CASSRQGAGYGYTF. The CDR3 DNA reads TGTGCCAGCAGCAGACAGGGGGCCGGCTATGGCTACACCTTC.

In its sample, this clone was seen once. The same CDR3 also results from other DNA sequences found in this sample. The chain's CDR3 is CASSRGLAGEADTQYF. The CDR3 region has the DNA TGCGCCAGCAGCCGAGGACTAGCGGGAGAGGCAGATACGCAGTATTTT. The chain is built from TRBV5-1 and TRBJ2-3; 13 nucleotides agree with TRBD2. J gave up 4 bases and V 4 bases, and 6 bases lay outside the gene matches. This CDR3 has 16 residues. The germline V gene encodes CDR1 SGHRS and CDR2 YFSETQ. Looking up the rest from reference TRBV5-1 and TRBJ2-3 gives the full variable domain: KAGVTQTPRYLIKTRGQQVTLSCSPISGHRSVSWYQQTPGQGLQFLFEYFSETQRNKGNFPGRFSGRQFSNSRSEMNVSTLELGDSALYLCASSRGLAGEADTQYFGPGTRLTVL.

V is TRBV6-5 and J is TRBJ2-7; tentative D call: TRBD2 (5 bases). V lost 1 base and J lost 2, with 15 bases in between. This CDR3 region has 16 residues. Per germline, CDR1 MNHEY and CDR2 SVGAGI. This CDR3 reads CASSYLGRGIPYEQYF. The CDR3 DNA reads as TGTGCCAGCAGTTACTTAGGGAGAGGGATCCCCTACGAGCAGTACTTC.

V and J are TRBV5-4 and TRBJ2-1, with TRBD2 as a possible D gene (5 bases). Looked up from germline, CDR1 is SGHNT and CDR2 is YYREEE (reference sequence). The V end lost 5 bases, the J end lost 6 bases, and 12 bases lay between the germline ends. The CDR3 covers 13 residues. The CDR3 sequence is CASSFLAGNEQFF. The CDR3 bases are TGTGCCAGCAGTTTTCTGGCGGGCAATGAGCAGTTCTTC. Together with reference TRBV5-4 and TRBJ2-1, the CDR3 gives the full variable domain: ETGVTQSPTHLIKTRGQQVTLRCSSQSGHNTVSWYQQALGQGPQFIFQYYREEENGRGNFPPRFSGLQFPNYSSELNVNALELDDSALYLCASSFLAGNEQFFGPGTRLTVL.

V gene TRBV28 combines with J gene TRBJ1-2, with D hard to call. Germline V gene data show CDR1 as MDHEN and CDR2 as SYDVKM. Trimming took 5 bases from V and 4 from J, leaving 11 bases between them. This CDR3 is built from 13 residues. CDR3 DNA: TGTGCCAGCAGTCCACAGTTAATCTATGGCTACACCTTC. Its protein is CASSPQLIYGYTF.

The genes are TRBV5-1 and TRBJ1-2, with 9 bases that match TRBD1. The length of the CDR3 is 15 residues. Germline CDR1 SGHRS, CDR2 YFSETQ. J lost 8 bases, V lost 2 bases, and 10 bases had no gene match. CDR3 in amino acids: CASSFTPGQGRGYTF. The CDR3 nucleotides read TGCGCCAGCAGCTTCACTCCGGGACAGGGCCGGGGCTACACCTTC.

V and J are TRBV5-4 and TRBJ2-4; no firm D call. Between the trimmed V and J ends, which lost 0 bases and 8 bases, there was a span of 6 bases. CDR3 size: 12 residues. Germline CDR1 reads SGHNT; CDR2 reads YYREEE (reference sequence). CDR3 protein: CASSLGTDIQYF. The DNA for the CDR3 is TGTGCCAGCAGCTTGGGCACTGACATTCAGTACTTC.

This sequence joins TRBV5-1 and TRBJ2-5; TRBD2 agrees at 8 bases. The CDR3 contains 15 residues. Germline CDR1 is SGHRS and CDR2 is YFSETQ. V trimming: 2 bases; J trimming: 2 bases; junction bases outside the gene matches: 5. CDR3 sequence (DNA): TGCGCCAGCAGCTTTGGACTAGCTACTCAAGAGACCCAGTACTTC. It is translated as CASSFGLATQETQYF.

This chain links TRBV7-8 with TRBJ2-4; 7 bases agree with TRBD1. The CDR3 is 15 amino acids. The germline V gene encodes CDR1 SGHVS and CDR2 FQNEAQ. V gave up 4 bases and J gave up 7 bases; unmatched junction bases: 10. The CDR3 loop reads CASSSLDRMVNIQYF. Here the CDR3 DNA reads TGTGCCAGCAGCTCTTTGGACAGGATGGTGAACATTCAGTACTTC.

The chain is built from TRBV4-1 and TRBJ2-7; weak D call: TRBD2 (6 bases). Germline-derived CDR1 and CDR2 are MGHRA and YSYEKL. Trimming cost V 0 bases and J 2 bases, with 11 bases left between them. The CDR3 totals 15 residues. CDR3 protein: CASSQDRLVTYEQYF. The CDR3 nucleotides read TGCGCCAGCAGCCAAGATCGACTAGTGACCTACGAGCAGTACTTC.

CDR3 sequence: CASTGALNTGELFF. As DNA, the CDR3 is TGCGCCAGCACAGGGGCGCTGAACACCGGGGAGCTGTTTTTT. The chain uses TRBV5-1 and TRBJ2-2; weak D call: TRBD1 (6 bases). CDR3 length: 14 residues. Per germline, CDR1 SGHRS and CDR2 YFSETQ. Trimming removed 6 bases from V and 1 base from J, with 10 bases in between. The full variable domain, with the rest looked up from reference TRBV5-1 and TRBJ2-2, is KAGVTQTPRYLIKTRGQQVTLSCSPISGHRSVSWYQQTPGQGLQFLFEYFSETQRNKGNFPGRFSGRQFSNSRSEMNVSTLELGDSALYLCASTGALNTGELFFGEGSRLTVL.

The genes are TRBV28 and TRBJ2-1; 13 positions match TRBD2. Germline values: CDR1 MDHEN, CDR2 SYDVKM. Trimming cost V 1 base and J 5 bases; bases outside gene matches: 5. The CDR3 length is 17 residues. In DNA form, the CDR3 reads TGTGCCAGCAGTTTATCCGGACTAGCGGGAGACCACAATGAGCAGTTCTTC. Its protein product is CASSLSGLAGDHNEQFF.

The gene calls are TRBV19 and TRBJ2-3, with 7 bases identical to TRBD1. The CDR3 extends over 13 amino acids. Per germline, CDR1 LNHDA and CDR2 SQIVND (reference sequence). With V trimmed by 10 bases and J by 1 base, 5 bases remained unmatched. CDR3 nucleotides: TGTGCCACCAGGGACAGCCGCACAGATACGCAGTATTTT. This sequence encodes CATRDSRTDTQYF. Full variable domain (outside the CDR3, taken from reference TRBV19 and TRBJ2-3): DGGITQSPKYLFRKEGQNVTLSCEQNLNHDAMYWYRQDPGQGLRLIYYSQIVNDFQKGDIAEGYSVSREKKESFPLTVTSAQKNPTAFYLCATRDSRTDTQYFGPGTRLTVL.

Notes on this clone: Other DNA sequences in the same sample also yield this CDR3. The chain combines TRBV5-1 with TRBJ2-1; 8 nucleotides match TRBD2. The CDR3 totals 14 residues. Germline CDR1 reads SGHRS; CDR2 reads YFSETQ. V shed 4 bases, J shed 0 bases, and the junction held 0 bases outside the gene matches. Here the CDR3 DNA reads TGCGCCAGCAGCCGGGGGGGCTCCTACAATGAGCAGTTCTTC. Translated: CASSRGGSYNEQFF.

The chain combines TRBV18 with TRBJ2-7; tentative D call: TRBD2 (7 bases). Germline-derived CDR1 and CDR2 are KGHSH and LQKENI. This CDR3 comprises 14 residues. V was shortened by 6 bases and J by 5 bases, with 17 bases between the two germline ends. The CDR3 sequence is CASSLSGTTNEQYF. The CDR3 DNA reads as TGTGCCAGCTCCCTAAGCGGGACAACGAACGAGCAGTACTTC.

The gene calls are TRBV5-4 and TRBJ2-2, with 9 positions matching TRBD1. The J segment lost 3 bases and the V segment lost 3 bases, leaving 3 bases of the junction unmatched. The CDR3 runs to 15 residues. CDR1 is SGHNT and CDR2 is YYREEE in the germline V gene (reference sequence). This CDR3 is CASSSRDRDTGELFF. Here the CDR3 DNA reads TGTGCCAGCAGCTCCCGGGACAGGGACACCGGGGAGCTGTTTTTT.

This clone appeared a few times. The sample carries other DNA sequences with the same CDR3. J is TRBJ1-1 and V is TRBV5-1; weak D call: TRBD1 (5 bases). The germline V gene has CDR1 SGHRS and CDR2 YFSETQ. The germline V and J ends were trimmed by 3 bases and 1 base, with 10 bases remaining between them. The CDR3 sequence is 14 residues long. DNA of the CDR3: TGCGCCAGCAGCTCAGGGACGGCGAACACTGAAGCTTTCTTT. It is translated as CASSSGTANTEAFF.

This clone was recorded once. The rearrangement joins TRBV5-1 to TRBJ1-1; TRBD1 might be the D (5 bases). The CDR3 is 16 residues long. Trimming pared 2 bases from V and 4 bases from J, leaving 18 bases between. Germline V gene data show CDR1 as SGHRS and CDR2 as YFSETQ. This CDR3 reads CASSFGVSGQGTEAFF. The CDR3 nucleotides read TGCGCCAGCAGCTTTGGAGTCTCAGGGCAAGGCACTGAAGCTTTCTTT.

This chain joins TRBV28 and TRBJ2-2; no clear D gene. CDR1 MDHEN and CDR2 SYDVKM come from the germline V gene. V was trimmed by 5 bases and J by 7 bases, leaving 11 bases between them. The CDR3 runs to 13 residues. The CDR3 loop is CASSPPTSGELFF. In DNA, the CDR3 is TGTGCCAGCAGTCCCCCGACCAGCGGGGAGCTGTTTTTT.

This clone showed up just once. This chain uses TRBV21-1 with TRBJ2-3; TRBD1 was called by the table and not checked on the DNA. TRBV21-1 is reported as a pseudogene. This CDR3 has 14 amino acids. Here the CDR3 reads CASSKPRRGTGDDF. The CDR3 DNA is TGTGCCAGCAGCAAACCTCGCCGGGGGACAGGGGATGATTTT.